This entry features one TCR beta chain sequence. What it recognizes is unknown. Primers used in a second PCR of roughly 6 to 12 cycles were a sample-barcoded 5' primer and a J-beta primer mix. TCRdb re-called the 5' RACE reads with MiXCR, one entry per CDR3 protein. The data contain 1.5 million to 2 million distinct CDR3 sequences, roughly 27% of them seen just once; the ten biggest clones take up 7.7%. Per the germline V gene, CDR1 is SQVTM and CDR2 is ANQGSEA. The CDR3 has 14 amino acids. The J segment lost 0 bases and the V segment lost 6 bases, leaving 4 bases of the junction unmatched. This sample was included in a study of blood T cells in healthy people across ages. At the level of the study: Per two T cells, about one barcoded beta molecule was captured through template switching. Study results and caveats: Naive CD4+ cells and diversity were both higher in long-lived donors than in aged donors. What prevented conclusive comparison of naive and antigen-experienced cells was that PBMCs were unsorted. Because donor CMV status was unknown, expanded clonotype changes were possibly confounded.

This chain uses TRBV29-1 with TRBJ2-7, with 11 bases identical to TRBD1. The sequence derives from a woman aged 30 to 39 in good health. The sequenced sample consisted of blood. CDR3 in DNA: TGCAGCGTCGGACAGGGGGCGGCCTCCTACGAGCAGTACTTC. The encoded protein is CSVGQGAASYEQYF.